These T cell receptor beta chains were read from a single sample in a study of control samples from healthy donors and cancer patients. Assay used: immunoSEQ multiplex PCR; TCRdb lists only in-frame clones, some missing. The sample includes around 140,000 clones, roughly 90% of them seen just once. The specimen was blood. The receptors derive from a man between 40 and 49 years old in good health. The CDR3 runs from the conserved cysteine through the conserved F or W. The D gene is left open where the match is weak. Part of the rows lack a size; the others show once, few, many or a class for expanded clones.

TRBV2	-	TRBJ2-5	TRBD2	CASSEPLAGYKETQYF	TGTGCCAGCAGTGAACCCCTAGCGGGCTATAAAGAGACCCAGTACTTC
TRBV5-3	-	TRBJ1-5	-	CARSFLRSRNQPQHF	TGTGCCAGAAGCTTTCTCCGCAGTCGCAATCAGCCCCAGCATTTT
TRBV6-2/TRBV6-3	few	TRBJ2-7	TRBD1	CASSFPGRGLYEQYF	TGTGCCAGCAGTTTTCCCGGCAGGGGGCTCTACGAGCAGTACTTC
TRBV19	-	TRBJ2-5	TRBD2	CASTEVGGTQGETQYF	TGTGCCAGTACCGAGGTGGGGGGGACCCAAGGGGAGACCCAGTACTTC
TRBV5-1	-	TRBJ1-2	TRBD1	CASSGTGTNYGYTF	TGCGCCAGCAGTGGGACAGGGACTAACTATGGCTACACCTTC
TRBV7-7	-	TRBJ2-7	-	CASSPTINSDSYEQYF	TGTGCTAGCAGCCCCACGATTAACTCAGATTCCTACGAGCAGTACTTC
TRBV4-2	once	TRBJ1-4	TRBD1	CASSQEGQGQNEKLFF	TGTGCCAGCAGCCAAGAGGGACAGGGACAGAATGAAAAACTGTTTTTT
TRBV25-1	-	TRBJ1-4	-	CASSEGGKLFF	TGTGCCAGCAGTGAAGGCGGAAAACTGTTTTTT
TRBV29-1	-	TRBJ1-4	-	CSVDVGGGLFF	TGCAGCGTTGATGTCGGGGGAGGACTGTTTTTT
TRBV28	-	TRBJ2-1	-	CASGRGVTGRNEQFF	TGTGCCAGCGGAAGGGGAGTGACAGGGAGGAATGAGCAGTTCTTC
TRBV5-4	-	TRBJ2-2	TRBD2	CASSLGLAGGGTGELFF	TGTGCCAGCAGCCTGGGACTAGCGGGGGGTGGCACCGGGGAGCTGTTTTTT
TRBV19	-	TRBJ2-5	-	CASSPGAGSETQYF	TGTGCCAGTAGTCCCGGGGCGGGGTCAGAGACCCAGTACTTC
TRBV28	-	TRBJ2-1	TRBD1	CASSFSGTGGFFEQFF	TGTGCCAGCAGTTTTTCCGGGACAGGGGGTTTCTTTGAGCAGTTCTTC
TRBV5-1	once	TRBJ1-2	-	CASSMGAGDYGYTF	TGCGCCAGCAGCATGGGAGCAGGGGACTATGGCTACACCTTC
TRBV21-1	-	TRBJ2-3	-	CASSKSGREGTDTQYF	TGTGCCAGCAGCAAGTCTGGCAGGGAGGGCACAGATACGCAGTATTTT
TRBV9	-	TRBJ2-3	-	CASSVGGESDTQYF	TGTGCCAGCAGCGTAGGGGGCGAGTCAGATACGCAGTATTTT
TRBV2	-	TRBJ1-5	TRBD1	CASSRPDRGRSNQPQHF	TGTGCCAGCAGTAGGCCCGACAGGGGGCGAAGCAATCAGCCCCAGCATTTT
TRBV10-2	-	TRBJ1-5	-	CASSESVGTHSNQPQHF	TGCGCCAGCAGTGAGTCCGTCGGGACACATAGCAATCAGCCCCAGCATTTT
TRBV2	-	TRBJ2-3	-	CASSEEAGMATDTQYF	TGTGCCAGCAGTGAAGAAGCTGGAATGGCCACAGATACGCAGTATTTT
TRBV5-4	-	TRBJ2-1	-	CASSADRNNEQFF	TGTGCCAGCAGCGCCGATCGAAACAATGAGCAGTTCTTC
TRBV30	-	TRBJ2-7	TRBD2	CAWSVGRGVFFEQYF	TGTGCCTGGAGTGTAGGGCGGGGGGTGTTCTTCGAGCAGTACTTC
TRBV5-1	once	TRBJ2-7	-	CASSPETYEQYF	TGCGCCAGCAGCCCGGAAACCTACGAGCAGTACTTC
TRBV24-1	-	TRBJ1-1	-	CATSAAFF	TGTGCCACCAGTGCAGCTTTCTTT
TRBV2	-	TRBJ1-4	-	CASSRNAGGEKLFF	TGTGCCAGCAGTCGAAACGCGGGGGGTGAAAAACTGTTTTTT
TRBV27	-	TRBJ1-5	TRBD1	CASSYRGSNQPQHF	TGTGCCAGCAGTTACAGGGGGAGCAATCAGCCCCAGCATTTT
TRBV6-5	-	TRBJ1-1	-	CASIGSAGWDTEAFF	TGTGCCAGCATCGGAAGCGCAGGGTGGGACACTGAAGCTTTCTTT
TRBV6-5	-	TRBJ1-1	-	CASNRDAYTEAFF	TGTGCCAGCAACCGGGACGCCTACACTGAAGCTTTCTTT
TRBV11-3	-	TRBJ2-1	TRBD1	CASSLEGTGPVNEQFF	TGTGCCAGCAGCTTAGAAGGGACAGGGCCGGTGAATGAGCAGTTCTTC
TRBV27	-	TRBJ1-2	-	CASREQRGYGYTF	TGTGCCAGCAGAGAACAGAGGGGGTATGGCTACACCTTC
TRBV2	few	TRBJ2-3	-	CASSDIAADTQYF	TGTGCCAGCAGTGATATAGCAGCAGATACGCAGTATTTT
TRBV6-1	-	TRBJ2-2	TRBD1	CASSDRTGQTGELFF	TGTGCCAGCAGTGATAGGACAGGGCAAACCGGGGAGCTGTTTTTT
TRBV4-1	-	TRBJ1-2	TRBD1	CASSQDLGRGLGYTF	TGCGCCAGCAGCCAAGATCTAGGCAGGGGGCTTGGCTACACCTTC
TRBV27	-	TRBJ1-1	-	CASRRWGTEAFF	TGTGCCAGCAGACGGTGGGGCACTGAAGCTTTCTTT
TRBV5-1	-	TRBJ2-6	-	CASSVQGSGANVLTF	TGCGCCAGCAGCGTACAGGGCTCTGGGGCCAACGTCCTGACTTTC
TRBV7-9	-	TRBJ1-2	TRBD1	CASSDRGDGYTF	TGTGCCAGCAGCGACAGGGGGGATGGCTACACCTTC
TRBV4-1	-	TRBJ1-1	TRBD1	CARSRPRDSAFTEAFF	TGCGCCCGCAGCCGCCCCCGGGACAGCGCATTCACTGAAGCTTTCTTT
TRBV6-1	-	TRBJ2-5	TRBD2	CASSGLSGGFQETQYF	TGTGCCAGCAGTGGTTTAAGCGGGGGATTCCAAGAGACCCAGTACTTC
TRBV18	-	TRBJ2-1	-	CASSPLSGVYNEQFF	TGTGCCAGCTCACCACTATCGGGGGTCTACAATGAGCAGTTCTTC
TRBV4-1	-	TRBJ2-1	TRBD2	CASSQDGELAVYNEQFF	TGCGCCAGCAGCCAAGATGGGGAGCTAGCGGTTTACAATGAGCAGTTCTTC
TRBV6-5	once	TRBJ2-7	-	CASQKTARYEQYF	TGTGCCAGCCAAAAAACCGCTCGATACGAGCAGTACTTC
TRBV5-1	-	TRBJ2-7	-	CASSPGRGNHEQYF	TGCGCCAGCAGCCCCGGAAGGGGTAACCACGAGCAGTACTTC
TRBV2	-	TRBJ1-2	-	CASSEWQGNYGYTF	TGTGCCAGCAGTGAATGGCAGGGGAACTATGGCTACACCTTC
TRBV2	-	TRBJ1-1	-	CASSELSRNTEAFF	TGTGCCAGCAGTGAACTTTCCAGGAACACTGAAGCTTTCTTT
TRBV29-1	-	TRBJ2-5	-	CSVEVGHTITKTQYF	TGCAGCGTTGAAGTGGGACACACAATCACAAAGACCCAGTACTTC
TRBV19	-	TRBJ2-6	TRBD2	CASSSSSGGAAGANVLTF	TGTGCCAGTAGTTCATCTAGCGGGGGGGCCGCTGGGGCCAACGTCCTGACTTTC
TRBV7-9	-	TRBJ1-1	-	CASSMGGRLMNTEAFF	TGTGCCAGCAGCATGGGGGGCAGACTAATGAACACTGAAGCTTTCTTT
TRBV5-1	-	TRBJ2-7	TRBD1	CASSLDTGGPYEQYF	TGCGCCAGCAGCTTGGATACAGGGGGGCCCTACGAGCAGTACTTC
TRBV6-5	few	TRBJ1-2	-	CASSPGAYYGYTF	TGTGCCAGCAGCCCAGGGGCATACTATGGCTACACCTTC
TRBV5-1	-	TRBJ1-1	-	CASTLQGTGTEAFF	TGCGCCAGCACCTTACAGGGTACCGGCACTGAAGCTTTCTTT
TRBV2	-	TRBJ1-4	TRBD1	CASSQQGAPEKLFF	TGTGCCAGCAGTCAACAGGGGGCACCGGAAAAACTGTTTTTT
TRBV14	-	TRBJ2-2	-	CASSQGWGTGELFF	TGTGCCAGCAGCCAAGGATGGGGCACCGGGGAGCTGTTTTTT
TRBV5-1	-	TRBJ2-6	-	CASSLDPGANVLTF	TGCGCCAGCAGCTTGGATCCCGGGGCCAACGTCCTGACTTTC
TRBV9	-	TRBJ2-5	TRBD2	CASSLTSGGAGTQYF	TGTGCCAGCAGCTTGACTAGCGGGGGGGCAGGGACCCAGTACTTC
TRBV4-1	once	TRBJ2-7	-	CASSQVAPQDYSYEQYF	TGCGCCAGCAGCCAAGTCGCCCCACAGGATTACTCCTACGAGCAGTACTTC
TRBV13	few	TRBJ2-7	-	CASSFGSGMEQYF	TGTGCCAGCAGCTTCGGCTCAGGGATGGAGCAGTACTTC